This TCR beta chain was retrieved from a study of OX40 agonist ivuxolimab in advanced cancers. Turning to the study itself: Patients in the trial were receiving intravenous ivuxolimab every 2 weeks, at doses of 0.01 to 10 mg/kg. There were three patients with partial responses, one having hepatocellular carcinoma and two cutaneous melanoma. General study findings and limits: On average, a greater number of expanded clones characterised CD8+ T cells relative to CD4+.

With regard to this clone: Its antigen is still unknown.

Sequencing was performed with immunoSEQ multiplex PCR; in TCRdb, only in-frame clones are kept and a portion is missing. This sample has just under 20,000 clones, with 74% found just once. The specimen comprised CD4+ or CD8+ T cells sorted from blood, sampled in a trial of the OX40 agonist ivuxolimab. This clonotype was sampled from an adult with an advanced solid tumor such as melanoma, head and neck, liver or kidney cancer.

CDR3 in amino acids: CASSPGHSSYNEQFF. CDR3 DNA: TGTGCCAGCAGCCCGGGACACTCGTCCTACAATGAGCAGTTCTTC. The chain has TRBV7-6 and TRBJ2-1; the D gene is possibly TRBD1 (6 bases). The germline CDR1 and CDR2 sequences are SGHVS and FNYEAQ. The ends were cut back, 5 bases at V and 1 base at J, with 12 bases in the middle. The CDR3 consists of 15 residues. Together with reference TRBV7-6 and TRBJ2-1, the CDR3 gives the full variable domain: GAGVSQSPRYKVTKRGQDVALRCDPISGHVSLYWYRQALGQGPEFLTYFNYEAQQDKSGLPNDRFSAERPEGSISTLTIQRTEQRDSAMYRCASSPGHSSYNEQFFGPGTRLTVL.